The clone carrying this T cell receptor beta chain appeared a few times. The authors' processing: Reference gene primers were amplified, and this amplification served to estimate nucleated cell counts. Data came from immunoSEQ multiplex PCR; TCRdb stores just in-frame clones and leaves some out. For V, J and clone size, that table is used; D and trimming come from the DNA. Among about 130,000 clones listed, roughly 80% were seen once. The V end was cut by 0 bases, the J end by 3 bases, with 13 bases between. Looked up from germline, CDR1 is SGHDT and CDR2 is YYEEEE. The CDR3 loop spans 16 amino acids. These data originate in a study of blood T cell repertoires in COVID-19. The cohort comprised adults aged roughly 18 to 95 years residing in approximately 25 US areas. The study assigned cohorts using participant-reported clinical history. Recovery among Cohort 3 donors was established by two negative PCRs, clearance, or symptom resolution.

The J gene is TRBJ2-1, the V gene TRBV5-6, with D unresolved. The sequence was collected from a man aged 25-45 years who had recovered from COVID-19. Sequencing used PBMCs or T cells enriched from blood (not recorded which). The CDR3: CASSLGLTGHYNEQFF. CDR3 DNA sequence: TGTGCCAGCAGCTTGGGATTGACGGGTCACTACAATGAGCAGTTCTTC.